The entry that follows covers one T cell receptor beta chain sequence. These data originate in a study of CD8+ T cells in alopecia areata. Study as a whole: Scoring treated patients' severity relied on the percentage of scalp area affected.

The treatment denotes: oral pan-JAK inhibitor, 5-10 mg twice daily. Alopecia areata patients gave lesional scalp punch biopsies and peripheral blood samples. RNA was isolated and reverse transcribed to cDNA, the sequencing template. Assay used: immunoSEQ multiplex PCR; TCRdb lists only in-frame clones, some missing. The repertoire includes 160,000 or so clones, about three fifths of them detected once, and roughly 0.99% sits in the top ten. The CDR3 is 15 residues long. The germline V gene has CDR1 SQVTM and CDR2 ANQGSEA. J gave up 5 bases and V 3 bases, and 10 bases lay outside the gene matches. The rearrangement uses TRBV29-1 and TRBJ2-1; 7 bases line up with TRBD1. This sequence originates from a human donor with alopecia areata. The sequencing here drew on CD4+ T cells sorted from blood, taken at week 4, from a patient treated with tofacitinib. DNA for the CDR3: TGCAGCGTTGATGCCGCACAGGGGACCGACAATGAGCAGTTCTTC. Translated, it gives CSVDAAQGTDNEQFF.